This record concerns one T cell receptor beta chain sequence. The CDR3 runs 13 residues. V trimming: 7 bases; J trimming: 5 bases; junction bases outside the gene matches: 6. Germline loops: CDR1 SGHRS, CDR2 YFSETQ. These data are taken from a study of cytomegalovirus exposure and HLA in healthy donors. PCR used 60 Vbeta primers and 13 Jbeta primers. The data were produced by immunoSEQ multiplex PCR, yet TCRdb's version contains in-frame clones alone and is incomplete. The data hold approximately 160,000 clones, with 70% to 90% observed a single time. The sequence was collected from a girl aged 5-17 years in good health and CMV-seropositive. The chain employs TRBV5-1 and TRBJ2-3, with TRBD2 identical over 8 bases. The specimen sequenced was PBMCs. CDR3 coding DNA: TGCGCCAGCCACCGGGGGGGCCAAGATACGCAGTATTTT. Its translation is CASHRGGQDTQYF. The full variable domain, its missing parts supplied by reference TRBV5-1 and TRBJ2-3, is KAGVTQTPRYLIKTRGQQVTLSCSPISGHRSVSWYQQTPGQGLQFLFEYFSETQRNKGNFPGRFSGRQFSNSRSEMNVSTLELGDSALYLCASHRGGQDTQYFGPGTRLTVL.